The next 7 T cell receptor beta chains were all read from a single sample in a study of T cells in localized non-small cell lung cancer. Sequencing was performed with immunoSEQ multiplex PCR; in TCRdb, only in-frame clones are kept and a portion is missing. The repertoire holds 30,000 to 45,000 clones, around 88% seen once, with less than 9% in the top ten. Source: peripheral blood, taken before any cancer treatment. The receptors stem from a woman aged 40-70 years with stage I lung adenocarcinoma.

V and J are TRBV5-6 and TRBJ1-2; 7 positions match TRBD1. J was trimmed by 5 bases and V by 4 bases; bases with no gene match: 2. This CDR3 contains 12 residues. Looked up from germline, CDR1 is SGHDT and CDR2 is YYEEEE. CDR3 DNA sequence: TGTGCCAGCAGCCCGGGACAGTATGGCTACACCTTC. It codes for CASSPGQYGYTF.

The chain links TRBV19 to TRBJ1-2; TRBD1 is a possible D gene (5 bases). The length of the CDR3 is 14 residues. V lost 6 bases to trimming and J lost 2 bases, with 13 bases between them. The V gene's germline CDR1 is LNHDA and CDR2 SQIVND (reference sequence). The CDR3 nucleotides are TGTGCCAGTAGACCCGGGACGCACAACTATGGCTACACCTTC. Translation: CASRPGTHNYGYTF.

The chain employs TRBV5-4 and TRBJ2-1; D remains ambiguous. The CDR3 consists of 13 residues. V was pared by 5 bases and J by 5 bases, with 11 bases between. Germline loops: CDR1 SGHNT, CDR2 YYREEE (reference sequence). Here the CDR3 reads CASRPGRNNEQFF. The DNA of the CDR3 is TGTGCCAGCAGACCCGGGCGTAACAATGAGCAGTTCTTC. Full variable domain (missing parts from reference TRBV5-4 and TRBJ2-1): ETGVTQSPTHLIKTRGQQVTLRCSSQSGHNTVSWYQQALGQGPQFIFQYYREEENGRGNFPPRFSGLQFPNYSSELNVNALELDDSALYLCASRPGRNNEQFFGPGTRLTVL.

J is TRBJ1-6 and V is TRBV4-3; D unclear. Trimming removed 4 bases at V and 9 bases at J, with 22 bases between. The CDR3 is made up of 17 amino acids. Germline V gene sequence: CDR1 LGHNA, CDR2 YSLEER. CDR3 region: CASSPNLWAPASSPLHF. CDR3 in DNA: TGCGCCAGCAGCCCAAACCTCTGGGCCCCGGCATCTTCACCCCTCCACTTT.

This chain joins TRBV4-3 and TRBJ2-7; a possible D gene is TRBD2 (5 bases). Germline V lookup: CDR1 LGHNA, CDR2 YSLEER. The CDR3 runs 14 residues. Between the trimmed V and J ends, which lost 0 bases and 10 bases, there was a span of 16 bases. The CDR3 bases are TGCGCCAGCAGCCAAGATCTGCGGAGTGCGGGTCAGTACTTC. Protein: CASSQDLRSAGQYF.

V and J are TRBV15 and TRBJ1-2, with D tentatively TRBD1 (6 bases). There are 17 residues in the CDR3. V shed 0 bases and J shed 0 bases, with 14 bases lying between them. Germline V gene sequence: CDR1 LNHNV, CDR2 YYDKDF (reference sequence). The CDR3 sequence: CATSREFGYRANYGYTF. The CDR3, as DNA: TGTGCCACCAGCAGAGAGTTTGGGTACAGGGCTAACTATGGCTACACCTTC.

The CDR3 DNA sequence: TGTGCCAGCAGCTTGTGGACAGGGAATACTGAAGCTTTCTTT. The encoded protein is CASSLWTGNTEAFF. The chain couples TRBV11-3 to TRBJ1-1; 8 bases match TRBD1. The length of the CDR3 is 14 residues. Germline CDR1 is SGHNT and CDR2 is YENEEA. Unmatched junction bases numbered 5, after V lost 3 bases and J lost 5 bases.